The 16 T cell receptor beta chains reported below all come from one sample, sequenced in a study of human T cells and chemical hapten exposure. TCRdb re-analysed the RACE reads in MiXCR, keeping a single row per CDR3 protein. The repertoire holds 190,000 or so distinct CDR3 sequences, with about 25% as singletons. As to time point: patch test 3, about 24 weeks after DPC sensitization. Treatment of the sample: therapeutic diphenylcyclopropenone sensitization with weekly scalp DPC. The specimen comprised whole blood, sampled in connection with sensitization to the hapten diphenylcyclopropenone (DPC). The receptors were sampled from a woman aged 40 to 49 with alopecia areata. Some clones in this sample may be carry-over from other donors' samples.

This clonotype was picked up a small number of times. The chain is built from TRBV20-1 and TRBJ2-3; 9 bases are a match to TRBD2. CDR1 DFQATT and CDR2 SNEGSKA come from the germline V gene (reference sequence). Trimming removed 1 base from V and 4 bases from J; junction bases left unmatched: 9. CDR3 length equals 16 residues. CDR3 sequence reads: CSARGPGGRGADTQYF. The DNA of the CDR3 is TGCAGTGCTAGAGGGCCCGGCGGGAGGGGGGCAGATACGCAGTATTTT.

The chain carries TRBV5-1 and TRBJ1-2, with D uncertain. Between the trimmed V and J ends, which lost 2 bases and 6 bases, there was a span of 20 bases. The CDR3 sequence is 16 residues long. Germline V gives CDR1 SGHRS, CDR2 YFSETQ. The CDR3 loop is CASSFSPNQKEDGYTF. The CDR3 DNA is TGCGCCAGCAGCTTTAGTCCCAACCAGAAAGAGGATGGCTACACCTTC.

This clonotype has more than one count but fewer than ten. The rearrangement uses TRBV7-2 and TRBJ2-3, with D tentatively TRBD2 (7 bases). V was pared by 1 base and J by 3 bases, with 14 bases between. The CDR3 totals 16 residues. Germline values: CDR1 SGHTA, CDR2 FQGNSA. The CDR3 nucleotides read TGTGCCAGCAGCTTAGATCGGGGGGCGGGTACAGATACGCAGTATTTT. Translated, it gives CASSLDRGAGTDTQYF.

This clonotype was counted many times. V usage is TRBV12-3 or TRBV12-4 and J usage is TRBJ1-2; D uncertain. This CDR3 is 14 amino acids long. V was shortened by 7 bases and J by 4 bases, with 16 bases between the two germline ends. CDR3 region: CASTLNPQLYGYTF. CDR3 coding DNA: TGTGCCAGCACCTTAAACCCCCAGCTCTATGGCTACACCTTC.

The chain is built from TRBV7-3 and TRBJ2-1, with 8 positions matching TRBD2. The CDR3 runs to 16 residues. From germline, CDR1 is SGHTA and CDR2 FQGTGA. The trim removed 4 bases at V and 8 bases at J, leaving 13 bases unmatched. Here the CDR3 DNA reads TGTGCCAGCAGCTCAGACGACCGACTAGCGTGGTATGAGCAGTTCTTC. Protein: CASSSDDRLAWYEQFF.

Concerning this clonotype: This clone may be a read error of a much larger clone one base away. The rearrangement uses TRBV7-9 and TRBJ1-1; D gene uncertain. From germline, CDR1 is SEHNR and CDR2 FQNEAQ (reference sequence). There are 11 residues in the CDR3. CDR3 protein: CVSSLPDEAFF. CDR3 nucleotides: TGTGTCAGCAGCTTACCGGATGAAGCTTTCTTT.

This clonotype was counted only a few times. The chain has TRBV6-5 and TRBJ2-1, with 14 bases aligning to TRBD2. CDR1 and CDR2 from the germline V gene are MNHEY and SVGAGI. The CDR3 totals 15 residues. After removal of 7 bases from V and 7 bases from J, the junction contained 6 bases not matched to a gene. CDR3 amino acids: CASTWTSGRLNEQFF. Here the CDR3 DNA reads TGTGCCAGCACCTGGACTAGCGGGAGGTTAAATGAGCAGTTCTTC.

The chain combines TRBV18 with TRBJ1-5; no firm D call. CDR1 KGHSH and CDR2 LQKENI come from the germline V gene. Trimming stripped 5 bases from V and 2 bases from J, with 16 bases between. The CDR3 loop spans 16 amino acids. The CDR3 region is CASSLRATEGNQPQHF. Here the CDR3 DNA reads TGTGCCAGCTCATTACGGGCCACGGAGGGCAATCAGCCCCAGCATTTT.

The chain uses TRBV28 and TRBJ1-5, with TRBD1 matching 7 bases. With V trimmed by 8 bases and J by 0 bases, 10 bases remained unmatched. Germline CDR1 is MDHEN and CDR2 is SYDVKM. The CDR3 is 16 residues long. CDR3 sequence (DNA): TGTGCCAGCGCAACTCCGACAGGGTATAGCAATCAGCCCCAGCATTTT. This encodes CASATPTGYSNQPQHF.

The CDR3 region is CASSSGALEQYF. CDR3 sequence (DNA): TGTGCCAGCAGTTCCGGGGCCCTCGAGCAGTACTTC. The chain couples TRBV27 to TRBJ2-7, with D possibly being TRBD1 or TRBD2 (5 bases each). CDR1 and CDR2 (germline): MNHEY, SMNVEV (reference sequence). Deletions cut 4 bases from V and 6 bases from J, with 10 bases between. This CDR3 region has 12 residues.

This clonotype has just a few counts. The CDR3 bases are TGCAGCGTCACGTACCAGGGCAACACCGGGGAGCTGTTTTTT. This codes for CSVTYQGNTGELFF. This sequence joins TRBV29-1 and TRBJ2-2, with a tentative D call TRBD1 (5 bases). The CDR3 length is 14 residues. Germline V CDR1 and CDR2: SQVTM, ANQGSEA. With 6 bases removed from V and 2 bases from J, the gap between germline ends came to 13 bases.

In this sample, this clonotype turned up a few times. The J gene is TRBJ1-4, the V gene TRBV10-3; 9 bases agree with TRBD1. Trimming at V came to 6 bases and at J to 5 bases, leaving 4 bases not matched to a gene. The CDR3 sequence is 14 residues long. The germline V gene has CDR1 ENHRY and CDR2 SYGVKD. CDR3 region: CAISPGQGNEKLFF. Here the CDR3 DNA reads TGTGCCATCAGCCCGGGACAGGGAAATGAAAAACTGTTTTTT.

The rearrangement joins TRBV28 to TRBJ1-6; D is undetermined. Trimming cost V 5 bases and J 10 bases, with 21 bases left between them. Germline V gene sequence: CDR1 MDHEN, CDR2 SYDVKM. CDR3 length: 16 residues. CDR3 residues: CASSRPSSFTYSPLHF. The DNA for the CDR3 is TGTGCCAGCAGTCGACCCTCTTCATTTACTTACTCACCCCTCCACTTT.

In its sample, this clonotype was seen a few times. The chain couples TRBV11-3 to TRBJ2-1; TRBD2 matches at 9 bases. V shed 0 bases and J 8 bases; nucleotides not matched to a gene: 8. Germline V lookup: CDR1 SGHNT, CDR2 YENEEA. This CDR3 contains 16 residues. In DNA, the CDR3 is TGTGCCAGCAGCTTAGACGGGCGGGAGGGCCTGGATGAGCAGTTCTTC. Amino acids: CASSLDGREGLDEQFF. The entire variable domain, with the rest obtained from reference TRBV11-3 and TRBJ2-1, is as follows: EAGVVQSPRYKIIEKKQPVAFWCNPISGHNTLYWYLQNLGQGPELLIRYENEEAVDDSQLPKDRFSAERLKGVDSTLKIQPAELGDSAVYLCASSLDGREGLDEQFFGPGTRLTVL.

This clonotype has a single count. The chain recombines TRBV12-5 with TRBJ1-2, with unresolved D. Germline-derived CDR1 and CDR2 are LGHNT and FRNRAP. The ends were cut back, 5 bases at V and 1 base at J, with 8 bases in the middle. This CDR3 is 13 amino acids long. As DNA, the CDR3 is TGTGCTAGTGGTCGACATCTTAACTATGGCTACACCTTC. Protein: CASGRHLNYGYTF.

This clonotype was observed at least ten times. This CDR3 reads CASSSSVTSGYNEQFF. The DNA of the CDR3 is TGCGCCAGCAGCTCGTCCGTGACTAGCGGCTACAATGAGCAGTTCTTC. The V gene is TRBV5-1, the J gene TRBJ2-1; 9 bases are shared with TRBD2. This CDR3 has 16 amino acids. The germline gives CDR1 SGHRS, CDR2 YFSETQ. The ends lost 3 bases at V and 3 bases at J; junction bases unmatched: 7.